A selection of T cell receptor beta chains follows, all from one sample in a study of shared clonotypes between healthy human individuals. Profiling relied on immunoSEQ multiplex PCR, and the TCRdb table lists in-frame clones only, not all of them. The sample has millions of clones, about 95% seen once; the top ten hold roughly 1%. Sequenced input: naive CD8+ T cells sorted from blood. Every receptor here comes from a man aged 18 to 30 in good health. Both conserved end residues are part of each CDR3. The D gene is left open where the match is weak. Where a row states a size, it is once, few, many or the class of an expanded clone; other rows omit it.

>.|.|TRBV7-6|TRBJ1-1|13
TGTGCCAGCAGCCGGGCTGGGTACACTGAAGCTTTCTTT
CASSRAGYTEAFF
>.|.|TRBV12-5|TRBJ2-1|13
TGTGCTAGTGGTTTGACTAGCTACAATGAGCAGTTCTTC
CASGLTSYNEQFF
>.|TRBD2|TRBV5-1|TRBJ2-3|17
TGCGCCAGCAGCCTCCTGACTAGCGGGAGGGATAGAGATACGCAGTATTTT
CASSLLTSGRDRDTQYF
>.|TRBD1|TRBV25-1|TRBJ2-3|14
TGTGCCAGCAGCGGACAGGGCCGCACAGATACGCAGTATTTT
CASSGQGRTDTQYF
>once|.|TRBV15|TRBJ1-2|15
TGTGCCACCAGCAAGAGGGTCCCGGGACAATATGGCTACACCTTC
CATSKRVPGQYGYTF
>.|TRBD1|TRBV6-5|TRBJ2-2|16
TGTGCCAGCAGTTACTCTGCAGGGGGTTCCGCCGGGGAGCTGTTTTTT
CASSYSAGGSAGELFF
>once|.|TRBV9|TRBJ1-2|15
TGTGCCAGCAGCGAAGGGTCAAACTACAACTATGGCTACACCTTC
CASSEGSNYNYGYTF
>.|.|TRBV5-8|TRBJ2-7|13
TGTGCCAGCAGCATCGCGCTTCCGGGACTGCAGTACTTC
CASSIALPGLQYF
>.|.|TRBV9|TRBJ2-5|15
TGTGCCAGCAGCGTAGACTGGGGGCCCCAAGAGACCCAGTACTTC
CASSVDWGPQETQYF
>.|.|TRBV11-1|TRBJ1-3|11
TGTGCCAGCATGGGCGGAGACACCATATATTTT
CASMGGDTIYF
>.|TRBD2|TRBV27|TRBJ2-7|16
TGTGCCAGCAGTTTACGGACTAGCGGGAGTTGGTACGAGCAGTACTTC
CASSLRTSGSWYEQYF
>.|.|TRBV21-1|TRBJ1-5|14
TGTGCCCGTCGACCCAGGGGAAGCAATCAGCCCCAGCATTTT
CARRPRGSNQPQHF
>.|.|TRBV28|TRBJ1-5|12
TGTGCATCGGGTCTGGGTCCTCAGCCCCAGCATTTT
CASGLGPQPQHF
>.|TRBD1|TRBV5-1|TRBJ2-1|19
TGCGCCAGCAGCTTGGTCGGCCCCAGACAGGGTTGGTCCTACAATGAGCAGTTCTTC
CASSLVGPRQGWSYNEQFF
>.|.|TRBV7-9|TRBJ1-2|16
TGTGCCAGCAGCTTACAGGAGACAGAACTTAACTCTGGCTACACCTTC
CASSLQETELNSGYTF
>.|.|TRBV27|TRBJ1-5|15
TGTGCCAGCAGTTCCCTAGAATCTAGCAATCAGCCCCAGCATTTT
CASSSLESSNQPQHF
>.|TRBD2|TRBV25-1|TRBJ2-2|13
TGTGCCACACACGGGGGGGCCACCGGGGAGCTGTTTTTT
CATHGGATGELFF
>.|TRBD2|TRBV27|TRBJ2-2|15
TGTGCCAGCGGAGGACTAGCGGAGAACACCGGGGAGCTGTTTTTT
CASGGLAENTGELFF
>.|.|TRBV7-9|TRBJ2-5|13
TGTGCCAGCAGCTACTCGAGGGAAGAGACCCAGTACTTC
CASSYSREETQYF
>.|TRBD1|TRBV7-6|TRBJ2-2|16
TGTGCCAGCAGCTTCTCCCGGGACAGCCACACCGGGGAGCTGTTTTTT
CASSFSRDSHTGELFF
>.|.|TRBV7-9|TRBJ2-5|12
TGTGCCAGCAGCCAGTCCTTTGGGGCCCAGTACTTC
CASSQSFGAQYF
>.|.|TRBV9|TRBJ2-1|15
TGTGCCAGCAGCGTCCGGGGACTCCAGAACAATGAGCAGTTCTTC
CASSVRGLQNNEQFF
>.|.|TRBV29-1|TRBJ1-2|17
TGCAGCGTTGAAATAGGCCACACAACCGAAGCTAACTATGGCTACACCTTC
CSVEIGHTTEANYGYTF
>.|TRBD2|TRBV7-9|TRBJ2-7|14
TGTGCCAGCAGCCCCGGGGGGTTACGGTACGAGCAGTACTTC
CASSPGGLRYEQYF
>once|TRBD2|TRBV7-9|TRBJ2-5|14
TGTGCCAGCAGCTCGACTAGCGAAGGGGAGACCCAGTACTTC
CASSSTSEGETQYF
>.|.|TRBV6-1|TRBJ1-1|15
TGTGCCAGCAGTGATCGGGGGTGGAGAGAGACTGAAGCTTTCTTT
CASSDRGWRETEAFF
>.|TRBD1|TRBV5-1|TRBJ2-7|16
TGCGCCAGCAGCACAAGAGACAGGGGGCAACTCTACGAGCAGTACTTC
CASSTRDRGQLYEQYF
>.|TRBD2|TRBV6-1|TRBJ2-2|15
TGTGCCAGCAGTGAATCAGGCACGGGGGGCGGGGAGCTGTTTTTT
CASSESGTGGGELFF
>.|TRBD1|TRBV5-1|TRBJ1-1|14
TGCGCCAGCAGCTGGACAGGGGGAGGCACTGAAGCTTTCTTT
CASSWTGGGTEAFF
>.|.|TRBV25-1|TRBJ2-7|11
TGTGCCAGCAGTGCGGGTTACGAGCAGTACTTC
CASSAGYEQYF
>.|TRBD1|TRBV19|TRBJ1-1|21
TGTGCCAGTAGTATGTCGGGGGCGGGTTCCGACAGGGTTGGATTCCAACATGGAGCTTTCTTT
CASSMSGAGSDRVGFQHGAFF
>.|TRBD2|TRBV4-1|TRBJ2-1|14
TGCGCCAGCAGCCAAGATAGTAGCGGGGGGTATAAGTTCTTC
CASSQDSSGGYKFF
>.|.|TRBV5-6|TRBJ1-1|15
TGTGCCAGCAGCTTGTCCCTCACAGGGAACACTGAAGCTTTCTTT
CASSLSLTGNTEAFF